One sample yielded the 21 T cell receptor beta chains listed below, sequenced in a study of CD8 T cells in Susac syndrome. Reverse transcription of 0.5 to 1 ug RNA was performed with random hexamers. TCRdb processed the immunoSEQ multiplex PCR reads anew with MiXCR; each CDR3 protein has one entry. The top ten clones hold 0.2% to 0.25% of a sample with some 300,000 distinct CDR3 sequences, about 82% of them seen once. The source material was CD8+ T cells from PBMCs. The source of these receptors is a human donor with multiple sclerosis.

The chain combines TRBV19 with TRBJ2-1, with D maybe TRBD2 (6 bases). V was trimmed by 3 bases and J by 0 bases, leaving 9 bases between them. The germline CDR1 and CDR2 sequences are LNHDA and SQIVND (reference sequence). The CDR3 is made up of 15 amino acids. The CDR3 reads CASSISGFSYNEQFF. The CDR3 bases are TGTGCCAGTAGTATTAGCGGCTTCTCCTACAATGAGCAGTTCTTC.

The CDR3 region is CASSSEGPYNEQFF. The CDR3 coding sequence is TGTGCCAGCAGCTCTGAAGGGCCTTACAATGAGCAGTTCTTC. The chain couples TRBV12-3 or TRBV12-4 to TRBJ2-1; no definite D call. V gave up 6 bases and J gave up 4 bases, with 13 bases separating them. The length of the CDR3 is 14 residues.

The V gene is TRBV5-4, the J gene TRBJ2-7, with a weak D call TRBD2 (5 bases). Deletions cut 4 bases from V and 7 bases from J, with 15 bases between. The CDR3 has 13 amino acids. The germline V gene has CDR1 SGHNT and CDR2 YYREEE (reference sequence). CDR3 region: CASSPPSGREQYF. In nucleotides, the CDR3 is TGTGCCAGCAGCCCCCCCAGCGGCCGAGAGCAGTACTTC.

This chain links TRBV6-2 or TRBV6-3 with TRBJ2-3; D gene unclear. Trimming stripped 2 bases from V and 2 bases from J, with 8 bases between. The CDR3 has 14 residues. Germline assignment: CDR1 MNHEY and CDR2 SVGEGT. The CDR3 spells CASSYLRYTDTQYF. The CDR3, as DNA: TGTGCCAGCAGTTACCTTAGGTACACAGATACGCAGTATTTT.

This chain uses TRBV6-2 or TRBV6-3 with TRBJ2-7; the D gene is possibly TRBD1 (6 bases). V lost 2 bases and J lost 3, with 11 bases in between. Looked up from germline, CDR1 is MNHEY and CDR2 is SVGEGT. CDR3 length equals 14 residues. This chain's CDR3 is CASSYQGSYYEQYF. The CDR3 bases are TGTGCCAGCAGTTACCAGGGGTCTTACTACGAGCAGTACTTC.

This chain joins TRBV27 and TRBJ2-7; maybe TRBD2 (6 bases). Between the trimmed V and J ends, which lost 7 bases and 2 bases, there was a span of 24 bases. CDR3 length equals 17 residues. Per the germline V gene, CDR1 is MNHEY and CDR2 is SMNVEV (reference sequence). CDR3 residues: CASTPILGGTPPYEQYF. As DNA, the CDR3 is TGTGCCAGCACCCCAATCCTAGGCGGGACTCCTCCCTACGAGCAGTACTTC.

This chain uses TRBV6-2 or TRBV6-3 with TRBJ1-1, with 10 bases fitting TRBD1. V lost 5 bases, J lost 2 bases, and 2 bases stayed unmatched. The CDR3 runs 14 residues. CDR1 MNHEY and CDR2 SVGEGT come from the germline V gene. As DNA, the CDR3 is TGTGCCAGCAGTGACAGGGGGCTTAACACTGAAGCTTTCTTT. This translates into CASSDRGLNTEAFF.

V usage is TRBV5-6 and J usage is TRBJ2-7, with a tentative D call TRBD1 (5 bases). CDR1 and CDR2 from the germline V gene are SGHDT and YYEEEE. Trimming took off 2 bases at V and 6 bases at J, with 21 bases between the two ends. The CDR3 consists of 16 residues. In nucleotides, the CDR3 is TGTGCCAGCAGCTTTGGGCAGGGCACACGGTCGGTCGAGCAGTACTTC. Translation gives CASSFGQGTRSVEQYF.

This sequence joins TRBV27 and TRBJ2-1; TRBD2 aligns across 12 bases. The length of the CDR3 is 17 residues. Germline V gives CDR1 MNHEY, CDR2 SMNVEV (reference sequence). V gave up 4 bases and J gave up 7 bases; unmatched junction bases: 11. This CDR3 is CASSSPLTSGRINEQFF. The CDR3 DNA sequence: TGTGCCAGCAGTTCCCCCCTGACTAGCGGGAGAATAAATGAGCAGTTCTTC.

This chain uses TRBV19 with TRBJ2-1; D gene unclear. This CDR3 comprises 15 residues. Trimming cost V 4 bases and J 5 bases, with 15 bases left between them. Germline loops: CDR1 LNHDA, CDR2 SQIVND (reference sequence). The CDR3 sequence: CASSTPTGIDNEQFF. CDR3 DNA: TGTGCCAGTAGTACCCCGACTGGGATTGACAATGAGCAGTTCTTC.

This sequence joins TRBV27 and TRBJ2-2, with D perhaps being TRBD1 or TRBD2 (5 bases each). CDR1 and CDR2 from the germline V gene are MNHEY and SMNVEV (reference sequence). V was clipped by 5 bases and J by 7 bases, with 17 bases between them. The CDR3 spans 15 residues. The CDR3 sequence is CASSRTGPWDGELFF. The CDR3, as DNA: TGTGCCAGCAGTCGCACGGGACCGTGGGACGGGGAGCTGTTTTTT.

V and J are TRBV6-5 and TRBJ2-1; TRBD2 matches 13 bases. Germline values: CDR1 MNHEY, CDR2 SVGAGI. This CDR3 region has 15 residues. The junction had 7 bases not matched to a gene; V was cut back by 6 bases and J by 8 bases. CDR3 loop: CASSPGLAGVDEQFF. As DNA, the CDR3 is TGTGCCAGCAGCCCCGGACTAGCGGGAGTGGATGAGCAGTTCTTC.

V usage is TRBV9 and J usage is TRBJ2-7; a weak D match, TRBD1 (5 bases). V lost 0 bases to trimming and J lost 4 bases, with 14 bases between them. Germline lookup yields CDR1 SGDLS and CDR2 YYNGEE. CDR3 size: 15 residues. The CDR3 nucleotides read TGTGCCAGCAGCGTAGTAGGGGAAGGGGATTACGAGCAGTACTTC. Translating gives CASSVVGEGDYEQYF. Complete variable domain (other parts from reference TRBV9 and TRBJ2-7): DSGVTQTPKHLITATGQRVTLRCSPRSGDLSVYWYQQSLDQGLQFLIQYYNGEERAKGNILERFSAQQFPDLHSELNLSSLELGDSALYFCASSVVGEGDYEQYFGPGTRLTVT.

This clonotype was detected once. V gene TRBV20-1 combines with J gene TRBJ2-5; TRBD2 aligns across 7 bases. The CDR3 runs to 15 residues. The germline V gene encodes CDR1 DFQATT and CDR2 SNEGSKA (reference sequence). J lost 5 bases, V lost 1 base, and 10 bases had no gene match. Written as DNA, the CDR3 is TGCAGTGCTAGAGCACCCTCCGGGAGGTTGGAGACCCAGTACTTC. Translation: CSARAPSGRLETQYF.

V is TRBV19 and J is TRBJ2-1, with a weak D call TRBD2 (5 bases). The CDR3 length is 13 residues. V was shortened by 6 bases and J by 4 bases, with 10 bases between the two germline ends. CDR1 LNHDA and CDR2 SQIVND come from the germline V gene (reference sequence). CDR3: CASRGSGYNEQFF. CDR3 in DNA: TGTGCCAGTAGGGGGAGTGGGTACAATGAGCAGTTCTTC.

V gene TRBV6-1 combines with J gene TRBJ1-1; 7 bases are a match to TRBD1. This CDR3 is built from 14 residues. Germline V gene lookup returns CDR1 MNHNS and CDR2 SASEGT. Losses at the gene ends were 5 bases for V and 6 bases for J; bases not matched to a gene: 9. In DNA, the CDR3 is TGTGCCAGCAGTTTACAGGGGACCACACCTGAAGCTTTCTTT. It yields the protein CASSLQGTTPEAFF.

The chain carries TRBV4-3 and TRBJ2-1; D tentatively reads TRBD1 or TRBD2 (5 bases each). V was pared by 0 bases and J by 0 bases, with 9 bases between. CDR3 length: 16 residues. Germline lookup yields CDR1 LGHNA and CDR2 YSLEER. CDR3 DNA: TGCGCCAGCAGCCAAGAACGGGACGGCTCCTACAATGAGCAGTTCTTC. Its protein is CASSQERDGSYNEQFF.

The chain is built from TRBV20-1 and TRBJ2-5; TRBD1 matches at 11 bases. CDR3 length: 16 amino acids. J was trimmed by 1 base and V by 7 bases; bases with no gene match: 11. Germline V gene data show CDR1 as DFQATT and CDR2 as SNEGSKA (reference sequence). The DNA of the CDR3 is TGCAGTGGTATAGAGGGGACAGGGGGTTTCCAAGAGACCCAGTACTTC. Protein sequence: CSGIEGTGGFQETQYF.

The rearrangement uses TRBV30 and TRBJ1-2; TRBD1 aligns across 8 bases. The CDR3 is 15 amino acids. Losses at the gene ends were 5 bases for V and 1 base for J; bases not matched to a gene: 9. Germline CDR1 GTSNPN, CDR2 SVGIG (reference sequence). CDR3 in amino acids: CAWGGWTGFNYGYTF. The DNA for the CDR3 is TGTGCCTGGGGGGGCTGGACAGGGTTTAACTATGGCTACACCTTC.

V gene TRBV4-1 combines with J gene TRBJ1-2; maybe TRBD1 (5 bases). The V end lost 0 bases, the J end lost 3 bases, and 11 bases lay between the germline ends. Germline V gene lookup returns CDR1 MGHRA and CDR2 YSYEKL. There are 15 residues in the CDR3. The CDR3 sequence: CASSQERGEDYGYTF. The CDR3 DNA is TGCGCCAGCAGCCAAGAAAGGGGAGAGGACTATGGCTACACCTTC.

V gene TRBV10-3 combines with J gene TRBJ2-2; D perhaps matches TRBD1 (6 bases). The CDR3 contains 12 residues. V lost 10 bases, J lost 1 base, and 7 bases lay in between. Germline V CDR1 and CDR2: ENHRY, SYGVKD. The CDR3 coding sequence is TGTGCCACAGGGGAGAACACCGGGGAGCTGTTTTTT. Protein: CATGENTGELFF.